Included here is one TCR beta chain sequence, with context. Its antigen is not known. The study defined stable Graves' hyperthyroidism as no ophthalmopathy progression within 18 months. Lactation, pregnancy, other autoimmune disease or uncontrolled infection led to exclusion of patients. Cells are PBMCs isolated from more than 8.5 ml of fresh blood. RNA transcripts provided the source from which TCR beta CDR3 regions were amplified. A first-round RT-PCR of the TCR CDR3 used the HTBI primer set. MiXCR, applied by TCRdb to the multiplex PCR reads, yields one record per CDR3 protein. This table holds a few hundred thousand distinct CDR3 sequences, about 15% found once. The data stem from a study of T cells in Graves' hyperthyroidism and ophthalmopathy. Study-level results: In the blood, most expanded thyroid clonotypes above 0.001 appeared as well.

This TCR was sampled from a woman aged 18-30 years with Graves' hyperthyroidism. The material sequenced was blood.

CDR3 in amino acids: CASSLARLAGGGGVETQYF. In DNA form, the CDR3 reads TGTGCCAGCAGCTTAGCCCGACTAGCGGGAGGAGGGGGGGTAGAGACCCAGTACTTC. The chain is built from TRBV7-9 and TRBJ2-5, with TRBD2 matching 13 bases. The V segment lost 0 bases and the J segment 4 bases; nucleotides outside the gene matches: 11. The CDR3 is made up of 19 amino acids. The germline CDR1 and CDR2 sequences are SEHNR and FQNEAQ (reference sequence).